The 9 T cell receptor beta chains in this list originate from one sample, sequenced in a study of tumor-infiltrating lymphocytes in primary liver carcinoma. RNA and DNA were co-extracted from approximately 20-30 mg of unsorted bulk tissue. The input was 450 to 500 ng total RNA; TCR beta cDNA was made from it with a constant-region primer. Employing slightly modified ARM-PCR, three nested multiplex PCR rounds were run, and these gave rise to the TCR beta libraries. Both of the initial two PCR rounds ran for around 10 cycles and employed TRBV1-TRBV30 forward primers alongside a C-beta reverse primer. MiXCR, run by TCRdb on the multiplex PCR reads, gives a single entry per CDR3 protein. Of about 99,000 distinct CDR3 sequences listed, about three quarters are singletons. Sequencing was carried out using liver tumor tissue from sampling region 5. The subset was: tumor region T5, tumor centre. The receptors were sampled from a woman aged 55-75 years with primary liver carcinoma and hepatitis B virus infection.

As regards this clonotype: A clone one base away is much larger, so this may be a read error. This chain uses TRBV6-1 with TRBJ1-2, with a weak D call TRBD1 (5 bases). Germline V gene lookup returns CDR1 MNHNS and CDR2 SASEGT. This CDR3 has 14 amino acids. Written as DNA, the CDR3 is TGTACCAGCAGTGAACAGGTATCTAACTATGGCTACACCTTC. It specifies CTSSEQVSNYGYTF.

Of note for this clonotype: One end of the junction does not line up with germline, which may come from a read error. The chain recombines TRBV11-2 with TRBJ1-3, with 10 positions matching TRBD1. The CDR3 is 19 residues long. Per the germline V gene, CDR1 is SGHAT and CDR2 is FQNNGV. The chain's CDR3 is CASSSRRDRGAYSGNPICF. CDR3 in DNA: TGTGCCAGCAGCTCACGCCGGGACAGGGGAGCGTACTCTGGAAACCCCATATGTTTT.

Regarding this clonotype: The junction departs from the called germline gene at one end, perhaps through a read error. This sequence joins TRBV11-1 and TRBJ1-1, with 7 bases identical to TRBD1. Germline V gene data show CDR1 as SGHAT and CDR2 as FQDESV (reference sequence). The CDR3 runs to 15 residues. The CDR3 loop reads CANSFFGTANTDAFF. CDR3 in DNA: TGTGCCAACAGCTTTTTTGGGACAGCGAACACTGATGCTTTCTTT.

This clonotype was seen repeatedly, ten times or more. The chain combines TRBV5-1 with TRBJ2-4; 8 bases match TRBD1. Looked up from germline, CDR1 is SGHRS and CDR2 is YFSETQ. The CDR3 sequence is 16 residues long. The V segment lost 0 bases and the J segment 8 bases; nucleotides outside the gene matches: 10. DNA for the CDR3: TGCGCCAGCAGCTTGGTTCAGGGGGCGGATATGGACATTCAGTACTTC. Residues: CASSLVQGADMDIQYF.

For this clonotype: The junction departs from germline at one end; a sequencing error may be responsible. This chain connects TRBV11-2 to TRBJ2-3, with TRBD1 matching over 9 bases. Germline loops: CDR1 SGHAT, CDR2 FQNNGV. The CDR3 has 16 residues. The CDR3 DNA follows: TGTGCCAGCAACCGATCGGGACAGGGACTCACAGATGCGCAGTGTTTT. Residues: CASNRSGQGLTDAQCF.

CDR3 DNA sequence: TGTGCCAGCAGCTTTGAGGCGGGGGCATGGGGAAAACTGTTTTTT. This encodes CASSFEAGAWGKLFF. V is TRBV7-9 and J is TRBJ1-4, with D perhaps TRBD1 (6 bases). CDR1 is SEHNR and CDR2 is FQNEAQ in the germline V gene (reference sequence). There are 15 residues in the CDR3. The ends were cut back, 3 bases at V and 10 bases at J, with 18 bases in the middle.

The chain carries TRBV12-3 or TRBV12-4 and TRBJ2-7; possible D gene TRBD1, 5 bases. The CDR3 totals 15 residues. Trimming took off 5 bases at V and 3 bases at J, with 17 bases between the two ends. The CDR3, as DNA: TGTGCCAGCAGTCTAGATGGGATAGGGGACTACGAGCAGTACTTC. It encodes CASSLDGIGDYEQYF.

This clonotype counts as medium-sized (0.01 to 0.1%). The chain has TRBV11-2 and TRBJ1-1; D gene unclear. From germline, CDR1 is SGHAT and CDR2 FQNNGV. The CDR3 runs to 13 residues. V was clipped by 11 bases and J by 1 base, with 14 bases between them. The CDR3 DNA reads TGTGCCTGCCGGGAGTTACGGAACACTGAAGCTTTCTTT. The encoded protein is CACRELRNTEAFF.

This chain joins TRBV7-3 and TRBJ2-1, with D maybe TRBD2 (6 bases). CDR1 SGHTA and CDR2 FQGTGA come from the germline V gene. The CDR3 is 15 amino acids. V lost 5 bases, J lost 0 bases, and 11 bases lay in between. CDR3 coding DNA: TGTGCCAGCAGCGGCGGGACGCCCTCCTACAATGAGCAGTTCTTC. The encoded protein is CASSGGTPSYNEQFF.